The source of this TCR beta chain is a study of tumour-infiltrating T cells in Burkitt lymphoma. Overall study context: Repertoire clonality predicted overall and progression-free survival.

Data came from immunoSEQ multiplex PCR; TCRdb stores just in-frame clones and leaves some out. This sample has about a thousand clones, with about 13% found just once. The CDR3 runs 13 residues. Germline values: CDR1 MGHDK, CDR2 SYGVNS. With 5 bases removed from V and 3 bases from J, the gap between germline ends came to 8 bases. What was sequenced was tumor tissue. This chain uses TRBV25-1 with TRBJ1-5, with D possibly TRBD1 on 5 matching bases. This clonotype was obtained from a human donor with diffuse large B-cell lymphoma. As DNA, the CDR3 is TGTGCCAGCAGTAGAGGGGCCAATCAGCCCCAGCATTTT. Amino acid sequence: CASSRGANQPQHF.